The sequence of this T cell receptor beta chain was determined in a study of identical twins. Worth noting for this clonotype: This may be a read error, as it is one base from a much larger clone.

Unique molecular identifiers were present on the cDNA, and a universal primer site came from template switching. From the 5' RACE reads, TCRdb called clonotypes with MiXCR, one entry per CDR3 protein. The sample lists around 690,000 distinct CDR3 sequences; less than 25% were seen once. Healthy Caucasians made up all donors. The data were also submitted as part of a second study, on T cells expressing NK-cell markers. From that second work: In several experiments, sorting was restricted to alpha-beta TCR T cells by an anti-gamma-delta TCR antibody.

This sequence was found in a woman between 18 and 29 years old in good health. The sequenced material came from PBMCs.

The CDR3 bases are TGTGCCAGCATCCCTGGGTACCCATCCTACAATGAGCAGTTCTTC. Its protein is CASIPGYPSYNEQFF. V usage is TRBV21-1 and J usage is TRBJ2-1; whether TRBD1, the table's D call, matches the DNA was not checked. TRBV21-1 counts as a pseudogene. The CDR3 has 15 amino acids.